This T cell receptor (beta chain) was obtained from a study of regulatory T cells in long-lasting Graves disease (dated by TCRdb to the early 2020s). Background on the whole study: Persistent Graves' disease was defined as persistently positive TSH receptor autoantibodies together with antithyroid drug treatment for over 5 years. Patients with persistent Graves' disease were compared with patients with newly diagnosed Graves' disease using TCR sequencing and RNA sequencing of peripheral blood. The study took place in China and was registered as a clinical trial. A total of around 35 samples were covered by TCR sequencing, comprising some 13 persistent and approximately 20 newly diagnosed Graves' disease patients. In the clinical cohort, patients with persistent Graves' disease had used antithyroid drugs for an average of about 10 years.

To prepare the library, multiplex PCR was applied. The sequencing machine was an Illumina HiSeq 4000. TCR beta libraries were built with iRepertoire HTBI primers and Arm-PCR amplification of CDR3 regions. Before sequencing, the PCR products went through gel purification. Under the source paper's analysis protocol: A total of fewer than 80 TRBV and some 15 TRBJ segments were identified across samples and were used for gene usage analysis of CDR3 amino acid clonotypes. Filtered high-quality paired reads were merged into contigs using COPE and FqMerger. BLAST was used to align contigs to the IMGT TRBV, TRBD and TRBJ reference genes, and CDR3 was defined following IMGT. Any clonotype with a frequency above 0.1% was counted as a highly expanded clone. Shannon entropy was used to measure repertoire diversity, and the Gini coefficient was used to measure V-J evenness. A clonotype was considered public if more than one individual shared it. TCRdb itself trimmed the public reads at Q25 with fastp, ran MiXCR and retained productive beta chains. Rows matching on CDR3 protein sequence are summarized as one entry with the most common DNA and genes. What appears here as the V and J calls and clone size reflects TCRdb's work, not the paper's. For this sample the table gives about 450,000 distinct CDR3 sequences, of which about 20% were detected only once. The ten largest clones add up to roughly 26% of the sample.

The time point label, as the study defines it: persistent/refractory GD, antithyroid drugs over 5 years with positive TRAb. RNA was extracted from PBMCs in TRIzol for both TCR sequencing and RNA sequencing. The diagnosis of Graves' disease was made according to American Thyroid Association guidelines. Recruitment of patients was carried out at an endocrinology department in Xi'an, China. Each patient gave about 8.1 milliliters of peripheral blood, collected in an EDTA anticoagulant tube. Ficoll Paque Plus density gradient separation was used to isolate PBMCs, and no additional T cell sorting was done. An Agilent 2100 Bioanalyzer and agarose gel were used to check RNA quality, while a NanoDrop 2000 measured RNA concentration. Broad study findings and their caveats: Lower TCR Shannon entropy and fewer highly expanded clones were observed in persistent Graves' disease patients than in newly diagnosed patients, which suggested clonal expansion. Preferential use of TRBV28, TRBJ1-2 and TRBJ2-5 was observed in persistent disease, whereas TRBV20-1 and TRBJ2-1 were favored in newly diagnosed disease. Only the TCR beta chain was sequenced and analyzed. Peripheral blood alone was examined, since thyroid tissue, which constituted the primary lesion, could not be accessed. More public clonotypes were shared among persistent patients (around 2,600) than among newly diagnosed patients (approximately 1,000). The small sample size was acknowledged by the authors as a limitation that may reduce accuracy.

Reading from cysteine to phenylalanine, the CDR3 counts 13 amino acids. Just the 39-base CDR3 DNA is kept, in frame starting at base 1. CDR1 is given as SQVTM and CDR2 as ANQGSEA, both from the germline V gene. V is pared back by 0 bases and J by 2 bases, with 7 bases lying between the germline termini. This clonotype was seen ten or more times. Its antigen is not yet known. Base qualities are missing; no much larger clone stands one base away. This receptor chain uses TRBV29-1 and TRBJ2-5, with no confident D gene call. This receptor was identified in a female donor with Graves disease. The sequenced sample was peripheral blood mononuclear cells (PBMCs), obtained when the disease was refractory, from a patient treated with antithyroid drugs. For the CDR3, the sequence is CSVEDLGQETQYF. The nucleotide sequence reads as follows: TGCAGCGTTGAAGATCTGGGACAAGAGACCCAGTACTTC.